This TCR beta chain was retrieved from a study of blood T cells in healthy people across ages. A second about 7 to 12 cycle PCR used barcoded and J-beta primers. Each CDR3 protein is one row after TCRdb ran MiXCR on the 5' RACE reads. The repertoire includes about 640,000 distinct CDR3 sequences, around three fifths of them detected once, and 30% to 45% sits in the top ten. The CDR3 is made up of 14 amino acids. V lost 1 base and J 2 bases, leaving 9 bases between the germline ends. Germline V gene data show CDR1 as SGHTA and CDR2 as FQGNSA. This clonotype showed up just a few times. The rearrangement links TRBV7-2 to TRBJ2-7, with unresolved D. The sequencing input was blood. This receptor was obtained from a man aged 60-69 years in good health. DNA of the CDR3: TGTGCCAGCAGCTTAGTCGGCACCACCTACGAGCAGTACTTC. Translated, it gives CASSLVGTTYEQYF. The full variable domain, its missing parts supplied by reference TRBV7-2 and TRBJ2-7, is GAGVSQSPSNKVTEKGKDVELRCDPISGHTALYWYRQSLGQGLEFLIYFQGNSAPDKSGLPSDRFSAERTGGSVSTLTIQRTQQEDSAVYLCASSLVGTTYEQYFGPGTRLTVT.